A selection of T cell receptor beta chains follows, all from one sample in a study of CD8+ T cells in alopecia areata. Clones were read by immunoSEQ multiplex PCR, and TCRdb kept only the in-frame ones, dropping some. The sample consists of around 190,000 clones, under 70% of them appearing once. This specimen consisted of CD4+ T cells sorted from blood, obtained at week 4, from a patient treated with tofacitinib. These receptors were collected from a human donor with alopecia areata. CDR3s include the opening cysteine and the closing phenylalanine or tryptophan. The D gene is left open where the match is weak. Rows give clone size only sometimes, using once, few, many, or a class for an expanded clone.

CDR3 DNA: TGTGCCAGTGGCGGCCAGCTGACGAGTGGAAACACCATATATTTT
CDR3 protein: CASGGQLTSGNTIYF
V gene: TRBV19
J gene: TRBJ1-3
D gene: -
clone size: few
CDR3 length: 15

CDR3 DNA: TGTGCCAGCAGCTCGGGCCCTACATCCCATCAGCCCCAGCATTTT
CDR3 protein: CASSSGPTSHQPQHF
V gene: TRBV27
J gene: TRBJ1-5
D gene: -
clone size: -
CDR3 length: 15

CDR3 DNA: TGTGCCAGCAGCCAAGAAGTGGGGGACAGCTACGAGCAGTACTTC
CDR3 protein: CASSQEVGDSYEQYF
V gene: TRBV14
J gene: TRBJ2-7
D gene: TRBD1
clone size: -
CDR3 length: 15

CDR3 DNA: TGCGCCAGCAGTCAAGGGAGGGCACCCTTAGGCTACACCTTC
CDR3 protein: CASSQGRAPLGYTF
V gene: TRBV23-1
J gene: TRBJ1-2
D gene: -
clone size: -
CDR3 length: 14

CDR3 DNA: TGTGCCAGCAGTTACGGTCTGGAGACCCAGTACTTC
CDR3 protein: CASSYGLETQYF
V gene: TRBV6-6
J gene: TRBJ2-5
D gene: -
clone size: few
CDR3 length: 12

CDR3 DNA: TGTGCCAGCACCCGGGACTCCTCCTATGAGCAGTTCTTC
CDR3 protein: CASTRDSSYEQFF
V gene: TRBV18
J gene: TRBJ2-1
D gene: -
clone size: -
CDR3 length: 13

CDR3 DNA: TGTGCCAGCAGTTACTCCTTCCAACTAGCCAAAAACATTCAGTACTTC
CDR3 protein: CASSYSFQLAKNIQYF
V gene: TRBV6-5
J gene: TRBJ2-4
D gene: -
clone size: once
CDR3 length: 16

CDR3 DNA: TGTGCCAGCGTCGGGGACACTGAAGCTTTCTTT
CDR3 protein: CASVGDTEAFF
V gene: TRBV6-1
J gene: TRBJ1-1
D gene: -
clone size: -
CDR3 length: 11

CDR3 DNA: TGCGCCAGCAGCAGCTCAGGGGGCGGTAGCTATGGCTACACCTTC
CDR3 protein: CASSSSGGGSYGYTF
V gene: TRBV5-1
J gene: TRBJ1-2
D gene: TRBD1
clone size: -
CDR3 length: 15

CDR3 DNA: TGTGCCAGCAGTTTAAGGGAAAAACTGTTTTTT
CDR3 protein: CASSLREKLFF
V gene: TRBV28
J gene: TRBJ1-4
D gene: -
clone size: -
CDR3 length: 11

CDR3 DNA: TGTGCCAGCAGCCCCCGGACTAGCGGGGACAATGAGCAGTTCTTC
CDR3 protein: CASSPRTSGDNEQFF
V gene: TRBV5-6
J gene: TRBJ2-1
D gene: TRBD2
clone size: -
CDR3 length: 15

CDR3 DNA: TGTGCCAGCAGCTTGGCCCTTTTGGGTGCCCAGGGTGATACGCAGTATTTT
CDR3 protein: CASSLALLGAQGDTQYF
V gene: TRBV5-4
J gene: TRBJ2-3
D gene: -
clone size: -
CDR3 length: 17

CDR3 DNA: TGTGCCAGCAGTGTACAGGGGCCTAATCAGCCCCAGCATTTT
CDR3 protein: CASSVQGPNQPQHF
V gene: TRBV2
J gene: TRBJ1-5
D gene: TRBD1
clone size: -
CDR3 length: 14

CDR3 DNA: TGTGCCAGCTCACCATATCTGGAGACCCAGTACTTC
CDR3 protein: CASSPYLETQYF
V gene: TRBV18
J gene: TRBJ2-5
D gene: -
clone size: -
CDR3 length: 12

CDR3 DNA: TGTGCCAGCAGCGATCGTACAGGGGGCAACATTCAGTACTTC
CDR3 protein: CASSDRTGGNIQYF
V gene: TRBV7-2
J gene: TRBJ2-4
D gene: TRBD1
clone size: -
CDR3 length: 14

CDR3 DNA: TGTGCCAGCAGTCGACGGACAGGAATCACTGAAGCTTTCTTT
CDR3 protein: CASSRRTGITEAFF
V gene: TRBV13
J gene: TRBJ1-1
D gene: TRBD1
clone size: -
CDR3 length: 14

CDR3 DNA: TGCAGCGTTGATCACAGGGACGGGGAGCTGTTTTTT
CDR3 protein: CSVDHRDGELFF
V gene: TRBV29-1
J gene: TRBJ2-2
D gene: -
clone size: once
CDR3 length: 12

CDR3 DNA: TGCAGCGTTGTCAGGGGGCGAGAGACCCAGTACTTC
CDR3 protein: CSVVRGRETQYF
V gene: TRBV29-1
J gene: TRBJ2-5
D gene: TRBD1
clone size: -
CDR3 length: 12

CDR3 DNA: TGTGCCAGCAGTGCGATGCAATGGGGGATGTTTTTT
CDR3 protein: CASSAMQWGMFF
V gene: TRBV2
J gene: TRBJ1-4
D gene: -
clone size: -
CDR3 length: 12

CDR3 DNA: TGTGCCAGCAGCTTCCACGGGGCCTTAGAGACCCAGTACTTC
CDR3 protein: CASSFHGALETQYF
V gene: TRBV7-2
J gene: TRBJ2-5
D gene: -
clone size: -
CDR3 length: 14

CDR3 DNA: TGTGCCAGCAGCCTCGGGACCTCCAAACAGTATTTT
CDR3 protein: CASSLGTSKQYF
V gene: TRBV5-4
J gene: TRBJ2-3
D gene: -
clone size: -
CDR3 length: 12

CDR3 DNA: TGCAGCGTTGAGCGGCGGAGTCCGGGCGGCTACACCTTC
CDR3 protein: CSVERRSPGGYTF
V gene: TRBV29-1
J gene: TRBJ1-2
D gene: -
clone size: few
CDR3 length: 13

CDR3 DNA: TGTGCCAGCAGCACGAACAGGGGCCCTAATCCGAGCTCCTACGAGCAGTACTTC
CDR3 protein: CASSTNRGPNPSSYEQYF
V gene: TRBV21-1
J gene: TRBJ2-7
D gene: -
clone size: -
CDR3 length: 18

CDR3 DNA: TGTGCCAGCAGCCTCCCAGGGGATCGAGGGACCCAGTACTTC
CDR3 protein: CASSLPGDRGTQYF
V gene: TRBV7-2
J gene: TRBJ2-5
D gene: -
clone size: many
CDR3 length: 14

CDR3 DNA: TGCAGCGTCCGGACGGGAGAGCGCTACGAGCAGTACTTC
CDR3 protein: CSVRTGERYEQYF
V gene: TRBV29-1
J gene: TRBJ2-7
D gene: -
clone size: -
CDR3 length: 13

CDR3 DNA: TGTGCCTGGAGCGGGAGCGGGACCCAGTACTTC
CDR3 protein: CAWSGSGTQYF
V gene: TRBV30
J gene: TRBJ2-5
D gene: -
clone size: -
CDR3 length: 11

CDR3 DNA: TGTGCCAGCAGCCGCCCGGGAGACGGGAAGTTCTTC
CDR3 protein: CASSRPGDGKFF
V gene: TRBV14
J gene: TRBJ2-1
D gene: -
clone size: -
CDR3 length: 12

CDR3 DNA: TGCGCCAGCAGCTTGGACACAGTGAACACTGAAGCTTTCTTT
CDR3 protein: CASSLDTVNTEAFF
V gene: TRBV5-1
J gene: TRBJ1-1
D gene: -
clone size: -
CDR3 length: 14

CDR3 DNA: TGTGCCAGCAGCCCGAATGGACAGGGACGGCAGTTCTTC
CDR3 protein: CASSPNGQGRQFF
V gene: TRBV5-6
J gene: TRBJ2-1
D gene: TRBD1
clone size: -
CDR3 length: 13

CDR3 DNA: TGTGCCTGGGGGATCGGGTACGAGCAGTACTTC
CDR3 protein: CAWGIGYEQYF
V gene: TRBV30
J gene: TRBJ2-7
D gene: -
clone size: -
CDR3 length: 11

CDR3 DNA: TGTGCCAGCAGCTCGTCACTTAGGTCTGCAGGGCATGAGACCCAGTACTTC
CDR3 protein: CASSSSLRSAGHETQYF
V gene: TRBV21-1
J gene: TRBJ2-5
D gene: -
clone size: -
CDR3 length: 17

CDR3 DNA: TGCGCCAGCAGCCTCGGACAGCCTTACAATGAGCAGTTCTTC
CDR3 protein: CASSLGQPYNEQFF
V gene: TRBV4-3
J gene: TRBJ2-1
D gene: -
clone size: -
CDR3 length: 14

CDR3 DNA: TGTGCCTGGAGTTCCCCGGAGACCCAGTACTTC
CDR3 protein: CAWSSPETQYF
V gene: TRBV30
J gene: TRBJ2-5
D gene: -
clone size: -
CDR3 length: 11

CDR3 DNA: TGTGCCAGCACCGTGGAGGGAGAGACCCAGTACTTC
CDR3 protein: CASTVEGETQYF
V gene: TRBV2
J gene: TRBJ2-5
D gene: -
clone size: -
CDR3 length: 12

CDR3 DNA: TGTGCCATCAGCCAAGACAGATCCAAAAACATTCAGTACTTC
CDR3 protein: CAISQDRSKNIQYF
V gene: TRBV10-3
J gene: TRBJ2-4
D gene: -
clone size: -
CDR3 length: 14

CDR3 DNA: TGTGCCAGCAGCTTATGGCTAGCGGGGGGGGAAGAGACCCAGTACTTC
CDR3 protein: CASSLWLAGGEETQYF
V gene: TRBV7-2
J gene: TRBJ2-5
D gene: TRBD2
clone size: few
CDR3 length: 16

CDR3 DNA: TGTGCCAGCACTTGGGGGGCATCGGGCAATCAGCCCCAGCATTTT
CDR3 protein: CASTWGASGNQPQHF
V gene: TRBV2
J gene: TRBJ1-5
D gene: -
clone size: once
CDR3 length: 15

CDR3 DNA: TGCAGCGTTGCAGGGGGATCCTACGAGCAGTACTTC
CDR3 protein: CSVAGGSYEQYF
V gene: TRBV29-1
J gene: TRBJ2-7
D gene: TRBD1
clone size: -
CDR3 length: 12

CDR3 DNA: TGCGCCAGCAGCCAAGGTCCCGGGGAGCAGTACTTC
CDR3 protein: CASSQGPGEQYF
V gene: TRBV4-3
J gene: TRBJ2-7
D gene: -
clone size: -
CDR3 length: 12

CDR3 DNA: TGTGCCTTCCAAAGCTATGGCTACACCTTC
CDR3 protein: CAFQSYGYTF
V gene: TRBV30
J gene: TRBJ1-2
D gene: -
clone size: -
CDR3 length: 10

CDR3 DNA: TGCGCCAGCAGCTTAAGCGGGCAGGTTAAAGAGACCCAGTACTTC
CDR3 protein: CASSLSGQVKETQYF
V gene: TRBV5-1
J gene: TRBJ2-5
D gene: -
clone size: once
CDR3 length: 15

CDR3 DNA: TGCAGCGTTGAGGGTGCCGGCTCTGGAAACACCATATATTTT
CDR3 protein: CSVEGAGSGNTIYF
V gene: TRBV29-1
J gene: TRBJ1-3
D gene: -
clone size: -
CDR3 length: 14

CDR3 DNA: TGCAGTGCTAGAGCTTTAGAGACCCAGTACTTC
CDR3 protein: CSARALETQYF
V gene: TRBV20-1
J gene: TRBJ2-5
D gene: -
clone size: -
CDR3 length: 11

CDR3 DNA: TGTGCCATCAGTGAGCTACCAGGAGGCAATGAGCAGTTCTTC
CDR3 protein: CAISELPGGNEQFF
V gene: TRBV10-3
J gene: TRBJ2-1
D gene: -
clone size: -
CDR3 length: 14

CDR3 DNA: TGTGCCAGCAGAGGACCCCGGAAGCAGTTCTTC
CDR3 protein: CASRGPRKQFF
V gene: TRBV7-9
J gene: TRBJ2-1
D gene: -
clone size: -
CDR3 length: 11

CDR3 DNA: TGTGCCAGCAGCTTAAAGGAGGCGGACGGAAACATTCAGTACTTC
CDR3 protein: CASSLKEADGNIQYF
V gene: TRBV11-1
J gene: TRBJ2-4
D gene: -
clone size: -
CDR3 length: 15

CDR3 DNA: TGTGCCAGCACCCTTAACAACAATCAGCCCCAGCATTTT
CDR3 protein: CASTLNNNQPQHF
V gene: TRBV2
J gene: TRBJ1-5
D gene: -
clone size: -
CDR3 length: 13

CDR3 DNA: TGTGCCTGGACAGACACCGGGGAGCTGTTTTTT
CDR3 protein: CAWTDTGELFF
V gene: TRBV30
J gene: TRBJ2-2
D gene: -
clone size: once
CDR3 length: 11

CDR3 DNA: TGTGCCAGCTCTGTAGGCTACCAAGAGACCCAGTACTTC
CDR3 protein: CASSVGYQETQYF
V gene: TRBV18
J gene: TRBJ2-5
D gene: -
clone size: -
CDR3 length: 13

CDR3 DNA: TGTGCCAGCAGAAAAGAACAGGGGGCGAACTATGGCTACACCTTC
CDR3 protein: CASRKEQGANYGYTF
V gene: TRBV4-2
J gene: TRBJ1-2
D gene: TRBD1
clone size: -
CDR3 length: 15

CDR3 DNA: TGTGCCAGCAGCTTTCGACCAGTAGAGACCCAGTACTTC
CDR3 protein: CASSFRPVETQYF
V gene: TRBV7-9
J gene: TRBJ2-5
D gene: -
clone size: few
CDR3 length: 13

CDR3 DNA: TGTGCCAGCAGCTTCGATGGTTATGGCTACACCTTC
CDR3 protein: CASSFDGYGYTF
V gene: TRBV7-9
J gene: TRBJ1-2
D gene: -
clone size: -
CDR3 length: 12